This T cell receptor (beta chain) was sequenced during a study of cytomegalovirus exposure and HLA in healthy donors. Study results and caveats: 150 to 200 TCR beta chains were listed as cytomegalovirus-associated.

On this clone: Its antigen is unknown.

The donors were healthy bone marrow donors. Germline loops: CDR1 SGHNT, CDR2 YENEEA. The CDR3 is made up of 14 amino acids. The V and J ends lost 4 bases and 1 base, in that order; junction bases with no gene match: 3. Primers for the PCR totalled 60 Vbeta and 13 Jbeta. Generated by immunoSEQ multiplex PCR, the TCRdb table keeps only in-frame clones and is missing some. Of over 85,000 clones listed, over 65% are singletons. This chain connects TRBV11-3 to TRBJ2-5, with TRBD1 matching 7 bases. The sequence came from a man aged 40-55 years in good health and CMV-seronegative. Sample: PBMCs. The CDR3 DNA sequence: TGTGCCAGCAGCTCCCGGGACAGCCAAGAGACCCAGTACTTC. Protein: CASSSRDSQETQYF. The full variable domain, completed using reference TRBV11-3 and TRBJ2-5, is EAGVVQSPRYKIIEKKQPVAFWCNPISGHNTLYWYLQNLGQGPELLIRYENEEAVDDSQLPKDRFSAERLKGVDSTLKIQPAELGDSAVYLCASSSRDSQETQYFGPGTRLLVL.